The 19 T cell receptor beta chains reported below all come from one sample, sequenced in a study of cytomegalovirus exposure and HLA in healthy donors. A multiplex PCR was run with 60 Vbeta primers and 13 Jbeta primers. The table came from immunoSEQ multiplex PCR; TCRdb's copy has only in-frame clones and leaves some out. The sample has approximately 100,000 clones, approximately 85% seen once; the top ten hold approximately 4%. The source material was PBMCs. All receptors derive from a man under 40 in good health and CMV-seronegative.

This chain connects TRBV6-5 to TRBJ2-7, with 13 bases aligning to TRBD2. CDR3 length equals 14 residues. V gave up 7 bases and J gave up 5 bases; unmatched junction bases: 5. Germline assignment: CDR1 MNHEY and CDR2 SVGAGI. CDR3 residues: CASKPGLAGNEQYF. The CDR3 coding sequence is TGTGCCAGCAAGCCGGGACTAGCGGGAAACGAGCAGTACTTC.

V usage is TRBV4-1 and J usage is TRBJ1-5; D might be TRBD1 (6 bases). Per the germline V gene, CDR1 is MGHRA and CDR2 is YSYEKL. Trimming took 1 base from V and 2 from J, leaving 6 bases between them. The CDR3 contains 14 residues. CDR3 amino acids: CASSQGQGNQPQHF. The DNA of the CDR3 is TGCGCCAGCAGCCAAGGACAGGGCAATCAGCCCCAGCATTTT.

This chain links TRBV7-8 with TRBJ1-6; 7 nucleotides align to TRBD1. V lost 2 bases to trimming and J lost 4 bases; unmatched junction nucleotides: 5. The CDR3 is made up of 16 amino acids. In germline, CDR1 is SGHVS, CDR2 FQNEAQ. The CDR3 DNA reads TGTGCCAGCAGCTTAACCCCGGGACAGTATAATTCACCCCTCCACTTT. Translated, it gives CASSLTPGQYNSPLHF.

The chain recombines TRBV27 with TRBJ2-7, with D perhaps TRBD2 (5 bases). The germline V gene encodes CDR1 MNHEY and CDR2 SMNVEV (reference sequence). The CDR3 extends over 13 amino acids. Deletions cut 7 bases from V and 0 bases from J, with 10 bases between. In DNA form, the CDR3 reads TGTGCCAGCACCAAAGGAGGCTCCTACGAGCAGTACTTC. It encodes CASTKGGSYEQYF.

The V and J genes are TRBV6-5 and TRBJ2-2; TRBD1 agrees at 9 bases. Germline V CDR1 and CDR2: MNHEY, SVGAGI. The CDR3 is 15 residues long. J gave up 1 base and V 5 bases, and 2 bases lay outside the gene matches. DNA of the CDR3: TGTGCCAGCAGTACGGGACAGGGGAACACCGGGGAGCTGTTTTTT. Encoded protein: CASSTGQGNTGELFF.

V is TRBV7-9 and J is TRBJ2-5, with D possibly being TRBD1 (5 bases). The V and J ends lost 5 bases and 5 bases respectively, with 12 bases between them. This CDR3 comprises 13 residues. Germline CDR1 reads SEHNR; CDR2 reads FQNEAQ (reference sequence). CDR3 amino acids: CASSARTSETQYF. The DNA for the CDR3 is TGTGCCAGCAGCGCCCGGACATCGGAGACCCAGTACTTC.

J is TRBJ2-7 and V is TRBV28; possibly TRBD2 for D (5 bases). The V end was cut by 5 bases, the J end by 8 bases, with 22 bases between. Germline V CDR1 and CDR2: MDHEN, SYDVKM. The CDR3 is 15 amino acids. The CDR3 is CASSPDDGNPLKQYF. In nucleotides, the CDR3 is TGTGCCAGCAGTCCTGACGACGGGAACCCACTTAAGCAGTACTTC.

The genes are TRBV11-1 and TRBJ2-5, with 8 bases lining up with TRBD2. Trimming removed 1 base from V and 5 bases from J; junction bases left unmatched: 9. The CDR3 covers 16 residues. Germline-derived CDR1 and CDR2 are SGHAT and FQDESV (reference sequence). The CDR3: CASSLVGGGPFETQYF. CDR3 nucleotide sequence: TGTGCCAGCAGCTTAGTTGGCGGGGGGCCGTTCGAGACCCAGTACTTC.

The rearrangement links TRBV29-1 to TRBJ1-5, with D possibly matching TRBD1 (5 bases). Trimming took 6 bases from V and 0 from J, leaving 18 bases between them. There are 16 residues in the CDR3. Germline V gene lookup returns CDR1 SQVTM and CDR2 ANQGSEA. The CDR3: CSVGSGSGNSNQPQHF. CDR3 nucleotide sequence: TGCAGCGTCGGCTCCGGATCAGGGAATAGCAATCAGCCCCAGCATTTT.

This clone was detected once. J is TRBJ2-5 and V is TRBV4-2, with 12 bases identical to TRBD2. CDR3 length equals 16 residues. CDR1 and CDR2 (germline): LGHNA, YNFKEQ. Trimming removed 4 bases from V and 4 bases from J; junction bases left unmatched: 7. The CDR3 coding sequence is TGTGCCAGCAGCCTTTCTAGCGGGGGGGCTGTAGAGACCCAGTACTTC. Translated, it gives CASSLSSGGAVETQYF.

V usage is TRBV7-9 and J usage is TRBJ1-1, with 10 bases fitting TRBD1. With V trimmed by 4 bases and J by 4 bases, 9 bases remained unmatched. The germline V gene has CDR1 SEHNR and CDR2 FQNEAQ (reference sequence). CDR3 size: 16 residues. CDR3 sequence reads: CASSSTGGLEGTEAFF. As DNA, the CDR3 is TGTGCCAGCAGCTCGACAGGGGGCTTGGAGGGCACTGAAGCTTTCTTT.

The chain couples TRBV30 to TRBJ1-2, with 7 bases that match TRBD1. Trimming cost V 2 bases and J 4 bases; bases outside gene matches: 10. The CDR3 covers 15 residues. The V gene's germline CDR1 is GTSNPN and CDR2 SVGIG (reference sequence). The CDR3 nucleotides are TGTGCCTGGAGTAGATCCCGGACAGGTGGCTATGGCTACACCTTC. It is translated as CAWSRSRTGGYGYTF.

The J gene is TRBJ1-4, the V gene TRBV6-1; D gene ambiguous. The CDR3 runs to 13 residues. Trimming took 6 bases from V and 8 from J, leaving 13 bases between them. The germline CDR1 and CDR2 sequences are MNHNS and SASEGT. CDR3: CASSYHPYEKLFF. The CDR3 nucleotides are TGTGCCAGCAGCTACCATCCTTACGAAAAACTGTTTTTT.

The CDR3 is CASSFRGLTHEQYF. In DNA form, the CDR3 reads TGTGCCAGCAGTTTCAGGGGGTTGACACACGAGCAGTACTTC. J is TRBJ2-7 and V is TRBV28, with 7 bases identical to TRBD1. Germline assignment: CDR1 MDHEN and CDR2 SYDVKM. CDR3 length equals 14 residues. The J segment lost 5 bases and the V segment lost 3 bases, leaving 7 bases of the junction unmatched.

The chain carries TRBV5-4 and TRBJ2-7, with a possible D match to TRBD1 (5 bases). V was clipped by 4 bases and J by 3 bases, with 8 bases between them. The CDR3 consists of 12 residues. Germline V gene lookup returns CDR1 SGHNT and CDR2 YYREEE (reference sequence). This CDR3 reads CASSIDSYEQYF. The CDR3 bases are TGTGCCAGCAGCATAGACAGCTACGAGCAGTACTTC.

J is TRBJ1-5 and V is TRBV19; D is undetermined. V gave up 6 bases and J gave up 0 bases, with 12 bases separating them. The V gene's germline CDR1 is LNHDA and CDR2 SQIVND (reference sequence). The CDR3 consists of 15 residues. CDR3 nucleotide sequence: TGTGCCAGTAGCTCGAGGCGTAATAGCAATCAGCCCCAGCATTTT. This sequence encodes CASSSRRNSNQPQHF.

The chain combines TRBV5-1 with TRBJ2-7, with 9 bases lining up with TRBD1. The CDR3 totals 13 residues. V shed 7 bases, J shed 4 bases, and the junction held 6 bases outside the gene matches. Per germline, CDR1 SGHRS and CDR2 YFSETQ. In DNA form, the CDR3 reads TGCGCCAGCTTTGGACAGGGGTCTTACGAGCAGTACTTC. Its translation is CASFGQGSYEQYF.

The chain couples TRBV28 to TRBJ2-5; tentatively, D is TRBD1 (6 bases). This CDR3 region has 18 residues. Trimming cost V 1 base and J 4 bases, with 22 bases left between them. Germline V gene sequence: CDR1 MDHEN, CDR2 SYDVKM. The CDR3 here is CASSLSWSQGRVGETQYF. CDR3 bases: TGTGCCAGCAGTTTATCCTGGTCGCAGGGGCGGGTCGGAGAGACCCAGTACTTC. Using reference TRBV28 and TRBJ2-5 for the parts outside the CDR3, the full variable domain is DVKVTQSSRYLVKRTGEKVFLECVQDMDHENMFWYRQDPGLGLRLIYFSYDVKMKEKGDIPEGYSVSREKKERFSLILESASTNQTSMYLCASSLSWSQGRVGETQYFGPGTRLLVL.

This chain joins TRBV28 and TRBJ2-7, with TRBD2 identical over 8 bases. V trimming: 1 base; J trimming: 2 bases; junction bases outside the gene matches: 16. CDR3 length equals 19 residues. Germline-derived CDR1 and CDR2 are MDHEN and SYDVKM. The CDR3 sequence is CASSLSLSSGTRVTYEQYF. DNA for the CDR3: TGTGCCAGCAGTTTATCCCTTTCTTCTGGGACTAGAGTAACCTACGAGCAGTACTTC.